The T cell receptor (beta chain) under discussion was sequenced for a study of blood T cell repertoires in COVID-19. At the level of the study: Samples came from the United States, Italy and Spain, spanning acute and convalescent COVID-19. The analysed material was cDNA or gDNA that came from T cells, B-cell-depleted T cells, or PBMCs.

Per the original data handling: Reference gene primer amplification in the assay estimated nucleated cell counts. Produced via immunoSEQ multiplex PCR; TCRdb's table is partial and in-frame only. The V and J calls and clone size come from that table; D and trimming were worked out from the DNA. The sample lists around 86,000 clones, more than 70% occurring once. This sequence originates from a human donor with acute or convalescent COVID-19. The donor label of this sample is uncertain. Sequencing input: peripheral blood.

CDR3 sequence: CASSGESGGFRETQYF. The CDR3 DNA reads as TGTGCCAGCAGTGGGGAGAGCGGGGGTTTCAGGGAGACCCAGTACTTC. The gene calls are TRBV6-1 and TRBJ2-5, with 8 bases identical to TRBD2. V lost 4 bases and J lost 5; bases outside the gene matches: 12. Germline V CDR1 and CDR2: MNHNS, SASEGT. The CDR3 has 16 amino acids.